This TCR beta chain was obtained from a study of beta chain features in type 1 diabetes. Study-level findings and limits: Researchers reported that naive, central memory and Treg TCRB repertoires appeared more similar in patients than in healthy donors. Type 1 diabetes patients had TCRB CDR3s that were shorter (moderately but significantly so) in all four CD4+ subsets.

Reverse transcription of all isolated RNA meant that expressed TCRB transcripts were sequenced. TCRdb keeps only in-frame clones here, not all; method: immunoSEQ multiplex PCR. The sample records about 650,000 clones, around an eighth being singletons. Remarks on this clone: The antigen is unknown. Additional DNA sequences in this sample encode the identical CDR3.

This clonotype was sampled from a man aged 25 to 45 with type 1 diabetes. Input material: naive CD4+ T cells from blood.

CDR3 amino acids: CASSLDGYNQPQHF. The CDR3 bases are TGCGCCAGCAGCTTGGATGGGTACAATCAGCCCCAGCATTTT. The chain carries TRBV5-1 and TRBJ1-5; no reliable D call. The V end was cut by 0 bases, the J end by 3 bases, with 7 bases between. The length of the CDR3 is 14 residues. Looked up from germline, CDR1 is SGHRS and CDR2 is YFSETQ.